A single sample gave rise to the 9 T cell receptor beta chains below, sequenced in a study of cytomegalovirus exposure and HLA in healthy donors. 60 Vbeta and 13 Jbeta primers were used in PCR. Using immunoSEQ multiplex PCR, the repertoire was profiled, and TCRdb retains in-frame clones only, with some absent. The sample includes just over 150,000 clones, approximately 86% of them seen just once. The sample comprised PBMCs. All receptors derive from a woman aged 50 to 65 in good health and CMV-seropositive.

The rearrangement uses TRBV25-1 and TRBJ2-1; 10 bases align to TRBD2. From germline, CDR1 is MGHDK and CDR2 SYGVNS. The CDR3 has 17 residues. Trimming cost V 1 base and J 2 bases; bases outside gene matches: 5. The CDR3 coding sequence is TGTGCCAGCAGTGAATCCCCTAGCGGGGGAACCTACAATGAGCAGTTCTTC. Encoded protein: CASSESPSGGTYNEQFF.

A word on this clone: The same CDR3 also results from other DNA sequences found in this sample. The V and J genes are TRBV30 and TRBJ2-1; possibly TRBD1 for D (6 bases). The germline V gene encodes CDR1 GTSNPN and CDR2 SVGIG (reference sequence). Deletions cut 0 bases from V and 1 base from J, with 7 bases between. This CDR3 is 14 amino acids long. The DNA for the CDR3 is TGTGCCTGGAGTGTAGGGGGTTCCTACAATGAGCAGTTCTTC. Translating gives CAWSVGGSYNEQFF.

The chain combines TRBV7-6 with TRBJ1-1; a weak D match, TRBD1 (6 bases). The CDR3 spans 16 residues. Germline assignment: CDR1 SGHVS and CDR2 FNYEAQ. Trimming left V 6 bases short and J 1 base short, with 18 bases between. The CDR3 region has the DNA TGTGCCAGCAGGCTGGGTTCCGGGACATCGAACACTGAAGCTTTCTTT. Translated, it gives CASRLGSGTSNTEAFF.

V gene TRBV7-9 combines with J gene TRBJ2-7; D may be TRBD2 (5 bases). Trimming removed 5 bases from V and 7 bases from J, with 18 bases in between. The germline V gene encodes CDR1 SEHNR and CDR2 FQNEAQ (reference sequence). CDR3 length: 14 residues. The CDR3 nucleotides read TGTGCCAGCAGCCCGAGCCCCAGCGGTGAAGAGCAGTACTTC. Its translation is CASSPSPSGEEQYF.

The chain couples TRBV5-6 to TRBJ1-2; D call uncertain. Germline V gives CDR1 SGHDT, CDR2 YYEEEE. The CDR3 totals 14 residues. V gave up 4 bases and J gave up 4 bases, with 14 bases separating them. In DNA form, the CDR3 reads TGTGCCAGCAGCCCTTTGGGGAGGCTCTATGGCTACACCTTC. It yields the protein CASSPLGRLYGYTF.

CDR3 bases: TGTGCCAGCAGCGTAGCGTCCGGGACAGGGAATTCACCCCTCCACTTT. Translated, it gives CASSVASGTGNSPLHF. This chain uses TRBV9 with TRBJ1-6; 9 positions match TRBD1. Looked up from germline, CDR1 is SGDLS and CDR2 is YYNGEE. The CDR3 extends over 16 amino acids. V lost 0 bases to trimming and J lost 7 bases; unmatched junction nucleotides: 5. The whole variable domain, filled in from reference TRBV9 and TRBJ1-6, reads DSGVTQTPKHLITATGQRVTLRCSPRSGDLSVYWYQQSLDQGLQFLIQYYNGEERAKGNILERFSAQQFPDLHSELNLSSLELGDSALYFCASSVASGTGNSPLHFGNGTRLTVT.

Notes on this clone: The junction departs from the called germline gene at one end, perhaps through a read error. The identical CDR3 is also encoded by other nucleotide sequences in the sample. The gene calls are TRBV7-9 and TRBJ2-7; no clear D gene. The CDR3 runs to 11 residues. In germline, CDR1 is SEHNR, CDR2 FQNEAQ (reference sequence). The CDR3 region has the DNA TGTTCCAGCAGCTCCCTTTACGAGCAGTACTTC. It specifies CSSSSLYEQYF.

The sample holds a few counts of this clone. The chain uses TRBV5-4 and TRBJ1-2; D is perhaps TRBD1 (5 bases). The CDR3 runs to 13 residues. V was cut by 0 bases and J by 3 bases, with 6 bases left in between. Germline V CDR1 and CDR2: SGHNT, YYREEE (reference sequence). As DNA, the CDR3 is TGTGCCAGCAGCTTGGTAGGGGACTATGGCTACACCTTC. This translates into CASSLVGDYGYTF.

The rearrangement uses TRBV6-1 and TRBJ1-2, with 9 bases lining up with TRBD1. V trimming: 10 bases; J trimming: 6 bases; junction bases outside the gene matches: 6. The CDR3 totals 12 residues. The V gene's germline CDR1 is MNHNS and CDR2 SASEGT. The CDR3 sequence: CAINGQGNGYTF. The CDR3 region has the DNA TGTGCCATCAACGGACAGGGGAATGGCTACACCTTC.